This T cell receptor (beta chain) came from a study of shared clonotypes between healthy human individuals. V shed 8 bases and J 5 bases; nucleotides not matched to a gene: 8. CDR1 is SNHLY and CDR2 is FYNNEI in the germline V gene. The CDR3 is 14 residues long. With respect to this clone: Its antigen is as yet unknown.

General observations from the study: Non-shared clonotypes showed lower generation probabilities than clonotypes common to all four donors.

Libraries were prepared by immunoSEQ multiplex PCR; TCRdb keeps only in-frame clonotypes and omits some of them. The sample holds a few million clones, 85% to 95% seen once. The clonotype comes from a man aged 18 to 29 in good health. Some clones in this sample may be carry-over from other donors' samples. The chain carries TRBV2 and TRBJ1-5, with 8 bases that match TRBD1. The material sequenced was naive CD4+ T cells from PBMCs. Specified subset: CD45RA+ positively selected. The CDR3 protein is CASGRTGSDQPQHF. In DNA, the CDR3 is TGTGCCAGCGGGCGGACAGGGTCGGATCAGCCCCAGCATTTT.